This TCR beta chain was profiled in a study of T cells in Graves' hyperthyroidism and ophthalmopathy. This clonotype was seen ten or more times. Amplification of TCR beta CDR3 regions was performed using RNA transcripts as template. First-round RT-PCR of the TCR CDR3 relied on the HTBI primer set. TCRdb ran MiXCR on the multiplex PCR reads and lists one entry per CDR3 protein. The repertoire holds about 98,000 distinct CDR3 sequences, with roughly 37% as singletons. CDR1 is KGHSH and CDR2 is LQKENI in the germline V gene. V was trimmed by 3 bases and J by 9 bases, leaving 14 bases between them. CDR3 length equals 13 residues. No progression to ophthalmopathy during 18 months of follow-up defined stable disease. Pregnant or lactating patients were excluded, as were those with uncontrolled infection or other autoimmune disease.

Sequenced: peripheral blood or thyroid tissue (not recorded which). V and J are TRBV18 and TRBJ2-5, with D possibly TRBD2 on 5 matching bases. The TCR was taken from a woman aged 25 to 45 with Graves' hyperthyroidism. CDR3 loop: CASSPPIGRAQYF. The CDR3 DNA reads TGTGCCAGCTCACCCCCGATTGGGCGGGCCCAGTACTTC.